One and the same sample provided the 15 T cell receptor beta chains below, sequenced in a study of T cell repertoires in cytomegalovirus infection. TCRdb processed the reads anew with MiXCR; each CDR3 protein has one entry. The sample lists a few hundred thousand distinct CDR3 sequences, nearly 35% occurring once. Which antigens these TCRs recognize remains unknown. Sequencing used cultured PBMCs, obtained from culture after CMV antigen stimulation. Receptors were obtained from a human donor in good health (CMV status not recorded). Some clones in this sample may be carry-over from other donors' samples.

The chain combines TRBV5-1 with TRBJ2-4; D is perhaps TRBD1 (6 bases). The germline CDR1 and CDR2 sequences are SGHRS and YFSETQ. Trimming took off 2 bases at V and 5 bases at J, with 11 bases between the two ends. The length of the CDR3 is 14 residues. The CDR3 reads CASSLQGLQNIQYF. DNA of the CDR3: TGCGCCAGCAGCTTACAGGGCCTCCAAAACATTCAGTACTTC.

The chain carries TRBV15 and TRBJ1-5; D is ambiguous. With 1 base removed from V and 5 bases from J, the gap between germline ends came to 15 bases. The CDR3 has 16 residues. Germline V gene data show CDR1 as LNHNV and CDR2 as YYDKDF (reference sequence). CDR3 sequence reads: CATSRAPPEDHQPQHF. The CDR3 DNA is TGTGCCACCAGCAGAGCCCCCCCCGAGGACCATCAGCCCCAGCATTTT. Combining the CDR3 with reference TRBV15 and TRBJ1-5 gives the whole variable domain DAMVIQNPRYQVTQFGKPVTLSCSQTLNHNVMYWYQQKSSQAPKLLFHYYDKDFNNEADTPDNFQSRRPNTSFCFLDIRSPGLGDTAMYLCATSRAPPEDHQPQHFGDGTRLSIL.

The chain is built from TRBV20-1 and TRBJ1-5, with D uncertain. The CDR3 runs 13 residues. V lost 3 bases and J lost 3, with 9 bases in between. Germline-derived CDR1 and CDR2 are DFQATT and SNEGSKA (reference sequence). This chain's CDR3 is CSASADLNQPQHF. DNA of the CDR3: TGCAGTGCTAGTGCGGACCTCAATCAGCCCCAGCATTTT.

V and J are TRBV4-1 and TRBJ2-1, with 8 bases that match TRBD2. From germline, CDR1 is MGHRA and CDR2 YSYEKL. J gave up 0 bases and V 0 bases, and 7 bases lay outside the gene matches. The CDR3 is made up of 18 amino acids. The CDR3 bases are TGCGCCAGCAGCCAAGATACCCCCGGGACTAGCTCCTACAATGAGCAGTTCTTC. Encoded protein: CASSQDTPGTSSYNEQFF.

This chain connects TRBV5-3 to TRBJ2-5; D is unresolved. TRBV5-3 is noted as an ORF with a role that remains uncertain. This CDR3 has 13 amino acids. V shed 8 bases and J shed 2 bases, with 13 bases lying between them. CDR3 protein: CASRPQVQETQYF. The CDR3, as DNA: TGTGCCAGCAGACCCCAGGTACAAGAGACCCAGTACTTC.

The chain has TRBV30 and TRBJ2-1; a possible D gene is TRBD1 (5 bases). The length of the CDR3 is 15 residues. V was clipped by 1 base and J by 0 bases, with 10 bases between them. Germline CDR1 GTSNPN, CDR2 SVGIG (reference sequence). CDR3 sequence (DNA): TGTGCCTGGAGTGCCGACCAGGGCTCCTACAATGAGCAGTTCTTC. Encoded protein: CAWSADQGSYNEQFF. Based on the CDR3 plus reference TRBV30 and TRBJ2-1, the full variable domain is SQTIHQWPATLVQPVGSPLSLECTVEGTSNPNLYWYRQAAGRGLQLLFYSVGIGQISSEVPQNLSASRPQDRQFILSSKKLLLSDSGFYLCAWSADQGSYNEQFFGPGTRLTVL.

In this sample, this clonotype turned up a few times. This chain links TRBV11-1 with TRBJ2-3, with D unresolved. In germline, CDR1 is SGHAT, CDR2 FQDESV (reference sequence). The CDR3 has 15 residues. V was cut by 1 base and J by 0 bases, with 8 bases left in between. Here the CDR3 reads CASSLDVLSTDTQYF. DNA of the CDR3: TGTGCCAGCAGCTTAGACGTGTTAAGCACAGATACGCAGTATTTT.

In regard to this clonotype: This sequence may be a read error, since a much larger clone differs from it by one base. The chain has TRBV7-2 and TRBJ2-1; TRBD1 agrees at 10 bases. Trimming took 5 bases from V and 7 from J; bases not matched to a gene: 14. The CDR3 sequence is 17 residues long. Germline V gene sequence: CDR1 SGHTA, CDR2 FQGNSA. CDR3 in amino acids: CASSTLRPGQGWNEQFF. CDR3 bases: TGTGCCAGCAGCACCTTACGACCGGGACAGGGGTGGAATGAGCAGTTCTTC.

This clonotype was seen repeatedly, ten times or more. The CDR3 nucleotides are TGTGCCAGCAGACCCGGGACAGGAATTCGGTCCGGGGCCAACGTCCTGACTTTC. Translating it yields CASRPGTGIRSGANVLTF. The chain uses TRBV7-2 and TRBJ2-6; 8 bases match TRBD1. This CDR3 has 18 amino acids. Germline trimming cut 6 bases from V and 4 bases from J; bases unmatched to any gene: 14. The V gene's germline CDR1 is SGHTA and CDR2 FQGNSA.

The chain recombines TRBV12-3 or TRBV12-4 with TRBJ2-1, with 7 bases fitting TRBD2. J lost 10 bases, V lost 5 bases, and 17 bases had no gene match. The CDR3 extends over 16 amino acids. The CDR3 sequence: CASSLLPAGFSGEQFF. CDR3 in DNA: TGTGCCAGCAGTCTCCTCCCAGCGGGATTCTCAGGGGAGCAGTTCTTC.

In this sample, this clonotype turned up many times. In DNA form, the CDR3 reads TGTGCCACCTCAGGACAGAGCTATAATTCACCCCTCCACTTT. Its translation: CATSGQSYNSPLHF. The genes are TRBV6-1 and TRBJ1-6; D may be TRBD1 (6 bases). V dropped 10 bases and J dropped 3 bases, with 13 bases sitting between them. The CDR3 extends over 14 amino acids. The germline V gene encodes CDR1 MNHNS and CDR2 SASEGT.

This clonotype was seen a handful of times. The rearrangement uses TRBV5-5 and TRBJ2-3, with 8 bases that match TRBD2. This CDR3 spans 15 amino acids. V was clipped by 0 bases and J by 4 bases; unmatched bases: 4. Germline CDR1 SGHKS, CDR2 YYEKEE (reference sequence). CDR3 sequence reads: CASSLAGGPSDTQYF. The CDR3 DNA reads as TGTGCCAGCAGCTTGGCGGGAGGGCCATCAGATACGCAGTATTTT. The entire variable domain, with the rest obtained from reference TRBV5-5 and TRBJ2-3, is as follows: DAGVTQSPTHLIKTRGQQVTLRCSPISGHKSVSWYQQVLGQGPQFIFQYYEKEERGRGNFPDRFSARQFPNYSSELNVNALLLGDSALYLCASSLAGGPSDTQYFGPGTRLTVL.

This clonotype showed up just a few times. V usage is TRBV7-9 and J usage is TRBJ2-1, with 9 bases matching TRBD2. The CDR3 loop spans 17 amino acids. Per the germline V gene, CDR1 is SEHNR and CDR2 is FQNEAQ (reference sequence). V lost 5 bases, J lost 4 bases, and 12 bases stayed unmatched. As DNA, the CDR3 is TGTGCCAGCAGCCTCCAGGTAGCGGGAGTTCGGTACAATGAGCAGTTCTTC. Translation: CASSLQVAGVRYNEQFF. The full variable domain, completed using reference TRBV7-9 and TRBJ2-1, is DTGVSQNPRHKITKRGQNVTFRCDPISEHNRLYWYRQTLGQGPEFLTYFQNEAQLEKSRLLSDRFSAERPKGSFSTLEIQRTEQGDSAMYLCASSLQVAGVRYNEQFFGPGTRLTVL.

This clonotype was seen only a few times. The chain combines TRBV7-9 with TRBJ2-1, with 14 bases identical to TRBD2. The V segment lost 5 bases and the J segment 5 bases; nucleotides outside the gene matches: 8. The CDR3 is 17 amino acids. The germline V gene has CDR1 SEHNR and CDR2 FQNEAQ (reference sequence). CDR3 nucleotides: TGTGCCAGCAGCCCCAGACTAGCGGGAGGGCCAGACAATGAGCAGTTCTTC. Protein sequence: CASSPRLAGGPDNEQFF.

This clonotype showed up just a few times. V and J are TRBV6-2 or TRBV6-3 and TRBJ2-1; the match to TRBD2 covers 7 bases. Trimming cost V 9 bases and J 2 bases; bases outside gene matches: 4. In germline, CDR1 is MNHEY, CDR2 SVGEGT. This CDR3 has 13 residues. The CDR3, as DNA: TGTGCCAGTCTAGCGGTTACCTACAATGAGCAGTTCTTC. Encoded protein: CASLAVTYNEQFF.